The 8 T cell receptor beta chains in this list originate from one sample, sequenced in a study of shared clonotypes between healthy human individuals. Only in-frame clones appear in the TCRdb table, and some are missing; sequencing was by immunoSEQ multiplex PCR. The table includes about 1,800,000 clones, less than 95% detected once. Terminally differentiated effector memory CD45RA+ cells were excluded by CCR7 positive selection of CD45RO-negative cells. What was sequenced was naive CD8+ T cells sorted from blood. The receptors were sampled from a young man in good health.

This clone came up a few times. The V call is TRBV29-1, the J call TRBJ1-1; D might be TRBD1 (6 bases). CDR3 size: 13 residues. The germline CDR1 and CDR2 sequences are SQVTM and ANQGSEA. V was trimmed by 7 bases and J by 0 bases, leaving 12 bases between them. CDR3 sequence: CSETGDMNTEAFF. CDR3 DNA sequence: TGCAGCGAGACAGGAGACATGAACACTGAAGCTTTCTTT. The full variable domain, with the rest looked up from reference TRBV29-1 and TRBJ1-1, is SAVISQKPSRDICQRGTSLTIQCQVDSQVTMMFWYRQQPGQSLTLIATANQGSEATYESGFVIDKFPISRPNLTFSTLTVSNMSPEDSSIYLCSETGDMNTEAFFGQGTRLTVV.

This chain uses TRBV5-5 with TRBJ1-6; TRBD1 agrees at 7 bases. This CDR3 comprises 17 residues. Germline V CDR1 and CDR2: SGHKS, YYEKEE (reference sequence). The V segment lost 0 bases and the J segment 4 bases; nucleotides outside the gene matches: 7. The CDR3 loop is CASSLGTGESYNSPLHF. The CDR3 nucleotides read TGTGCCAGCAGCTTGGGAACAGGGGAGAGTTATAATTCACCCCTCCACTTT.

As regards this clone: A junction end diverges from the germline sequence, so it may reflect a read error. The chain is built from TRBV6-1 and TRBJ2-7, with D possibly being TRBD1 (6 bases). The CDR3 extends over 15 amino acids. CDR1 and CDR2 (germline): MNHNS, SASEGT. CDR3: CASREVLTGIYEQYF. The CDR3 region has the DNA TGTGCCAGCAGAGAAGTCCTTACAGGGATCTACGAGCAGTACTTC.

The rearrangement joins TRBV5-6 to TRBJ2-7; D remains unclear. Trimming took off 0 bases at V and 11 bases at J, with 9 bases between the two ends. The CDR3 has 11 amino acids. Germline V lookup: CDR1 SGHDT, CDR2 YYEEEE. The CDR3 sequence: CASSLGTAEYF. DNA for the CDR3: TGTGCCAGCAGCTTGGGCACAGCTGAGTACTTC.

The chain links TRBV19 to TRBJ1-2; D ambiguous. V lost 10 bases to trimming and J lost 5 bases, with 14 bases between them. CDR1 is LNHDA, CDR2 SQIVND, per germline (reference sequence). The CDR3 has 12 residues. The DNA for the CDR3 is TGTGCCACCCCTCCGGGGTCTTATGGCTACACCTTC. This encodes CATPPGSYGYTF.

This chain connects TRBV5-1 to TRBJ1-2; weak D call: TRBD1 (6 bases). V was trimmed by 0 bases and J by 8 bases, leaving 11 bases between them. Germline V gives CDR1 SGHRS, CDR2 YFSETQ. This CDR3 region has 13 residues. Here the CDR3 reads CASSLAAGAGYTF. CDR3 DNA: TGCGCCAGCAGCTTGGCCGCAGGGGCGGGCTACACCTTC. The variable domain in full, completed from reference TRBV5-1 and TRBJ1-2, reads KAGVTQTPRYLIKTRGQQVTLSCSPISGHRSVSWYQQTPGQGLQFLFEYFSETQRNKGNFPGRFSGRQFSNSRSEMNVSTLELGDSALYLCASSLAAGAGYTFGSGTRLTVV.

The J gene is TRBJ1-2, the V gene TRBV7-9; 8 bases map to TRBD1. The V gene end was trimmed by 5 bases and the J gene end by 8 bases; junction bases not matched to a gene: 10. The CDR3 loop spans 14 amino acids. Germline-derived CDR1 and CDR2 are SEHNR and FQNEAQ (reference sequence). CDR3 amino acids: CASSPDQGARGYTF. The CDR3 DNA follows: TGTGCCAGCAGCCCGGACCAGGGGGCGAGAGGCTACACCTTC.

CDR3 sequence: CATSSGPMFDTQYF. In DNA, the CDR3 is TGTGCCACCAGCAGTGGCCCCATGTTCGATACGCAGTATTTT. This chain links TRBV15 with TRBJ2-3; D uncertain. This CDR3 contains 14 residues. V dropped 3 bases and J dropped 6 bases, with 13 bases sitting between them. Germline V gene lookup returns CDR1 LNHNV and CDR2 YYDKDF (reference sequence).